This TCR beta chain originates from a study of CXCR3-negative and CXCR3-positive naive CD8 T cells (dated by TCRdb to the late 2010s). In terms of the full investigation: Roughly 140 million TRB reads were obtained in total, roughly 1.5 +/- 0.3 million reads per library. Diversity and physicochemical repertoire analyses were performed on about ten donors pooled from two independent experiments. The TRBV-TRBJ cluster analysis covered naive subsets from about 5 donors and memory cells from 3 donors. Points the paper makes about the study in general: TRBV-TRBJ usage was similar between naive CXCR3-negative and CXCR3-positive cells from the same donor, while memory cells showed distinct patterns. Surface CD5, linked to self-reactivity in mice, was comparable between naive subsets; TCR interaction strength was therefore also inferred from TRB CDR3 physicochemical properties. Repertoire diversity was comparably high in both naive subsets but much lower in memory CD8+ T cells. Because CXCR3 expression was partially decreased after cryopreservation, freshly isolated PBMCs were used for most assays. Compared with CXCR3-negative naive cells, CXCR3-positive naive cells had TRB CDR3s with higher hydrophobicity (lower Kidera factor 4), lower energy, and higher strength and volume indices.

For each CD8+ T cell subset, flow sorting was done in triplicate, and 300,000 or so cells per subset went directly into RLT lysis buffer. To exclude memory contaminants, naive CD8+ T cells were stringently defined as CD45RO-CCR7+CD27+CD95-. Peripheral blood mononuclear cells were isolated from buffy coats by standard density gradient centrifugation. A FACSAria III was used to flow-sort naive CD8+ T cells into CXCR3-negative and CXCR3-positive populations. Total RNA was extracted from sorted cells using an RNeasy Mini Kit. In the germline V gene, CDR1 corresponds to LGHNT and CDR2 to FRNRAP. Taken from cysteine to phenylalanine, the CDR3 has 17 residues. No coding sequence is recorded. TCRdb records NextSeq 550 as the sequencer. The Human TCR Profiling Kit (MiLaboratory) was used to prepare UMI-labeled 5' RACE TRB cDNA libraries. The full amount of extracted RNA was used for cDNA synthesis, and the full amount of resulting cDNA was used for PCR amplification. Libraries were prepared in parallel with an identical number of PCR cycles. The authors' pipeline ran thus. About 48,000 +/- 9,800 unique UMI-labeled TRB cDNA molecules per library were extracted with MIGEC and MiXCR, with at least two reads per UMI required. On average, around 40,000 +/- 10,000 functional in-frame TRB CDR3 nucleotide clonotypes lacking stop codons were found per library. After downsampling to 5000 UMI-labeled TRB molecules per sample, diversity metrics, including normalized Shannon-Wiener and Chao1, were computed in VDJtools. Clonotype-size-weighted physicochemical properties of the central five CDR3 residues (interaction energy, strength, volume and Kidera factor 4) were computed in VDJtools. TCRdb reprocessed the reads, so every CDR3 protein sequence counts as one entry and DNA is not shown. The V and J calls reflect TCRdb's pipeline rather than the authors' work. The sample table holds roughly 100,000 distinct CDR3 sequences. The ten largest clonotypes hold approximately 1.1% of the sample.

Worth noting for this clonotype: The antigen it recognizes is unknown.

The sequence is built from TRBV12-5 and TRBJ1-5; TCRdb designates TRBD1, a call that cannot be tested without DNA. The sequencing input was naive CXCR3- CD8+ T cells from blood. In light of the paper, this sample's cell subset or site label describes: CD45RO-CCR7+CD27+CD95- naive CD8+ T cells lacking CXCR3 (TNR3-). The clonotype originates from a human donor in good health. Some clones in this sample may be carry-over from other donors' samples. The CDR3 region reads CASGLGYDGDPNQPQHF. The full variable domain, completed from the reference TRBV12-5 and TRBJ1-5 proteins outside the CDR3, reads DARVTQTPRHKVTEMGQEVTMRCQPILGHNTVFWYRQTMMQGLELLAYFRNRAPLDDSGMPKDRFSAEMPDATLATLKIQPSEPRDSAVYFCASGLGYDGDPNQPQHFGDGTRLSIL.